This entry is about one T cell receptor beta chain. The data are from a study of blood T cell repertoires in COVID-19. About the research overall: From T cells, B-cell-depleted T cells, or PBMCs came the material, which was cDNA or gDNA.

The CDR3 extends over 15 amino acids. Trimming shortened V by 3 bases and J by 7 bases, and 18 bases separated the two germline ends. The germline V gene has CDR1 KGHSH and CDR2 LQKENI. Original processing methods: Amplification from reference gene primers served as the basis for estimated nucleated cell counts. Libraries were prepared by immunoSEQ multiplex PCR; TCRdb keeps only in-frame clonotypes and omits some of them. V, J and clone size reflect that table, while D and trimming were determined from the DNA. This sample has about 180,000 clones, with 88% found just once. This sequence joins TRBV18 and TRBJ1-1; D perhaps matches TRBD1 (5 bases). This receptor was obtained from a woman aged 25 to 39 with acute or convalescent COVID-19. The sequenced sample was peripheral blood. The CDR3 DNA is TGTGCCAGCTCACCTCAATGGGGGGACCTGGTTGAAGCTTTCTTT. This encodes CASSPQWGDLVEAFF.